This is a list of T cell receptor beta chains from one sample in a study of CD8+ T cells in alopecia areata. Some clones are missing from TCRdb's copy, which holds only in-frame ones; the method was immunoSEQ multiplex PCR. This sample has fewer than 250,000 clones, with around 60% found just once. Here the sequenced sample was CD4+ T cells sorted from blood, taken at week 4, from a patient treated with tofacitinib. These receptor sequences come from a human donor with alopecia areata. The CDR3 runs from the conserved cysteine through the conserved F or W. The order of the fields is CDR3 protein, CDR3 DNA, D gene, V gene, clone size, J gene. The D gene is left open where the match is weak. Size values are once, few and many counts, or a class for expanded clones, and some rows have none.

CDR3: CASSGTSGGELFF
DNA: TGTGCCAGCTCCGGGACTAGCGGTGGGGAGCTGTTTTTT
D: TRBD2
V: TRBV15
size: once
J: TRBJ2-2

CDR3: CASSSLAGRETQYF
DNA: TGTGCCAGCAGCAGTCTAGCGGGAAGAGAGACCCAGTACTTC
D: TRBD2
V: TRBV9
size: NA
J: TRBJ2-5

CDR3: CSVERTSGTDTQYF
DNA: TGCAGCGTTGAAAGGACTAGCGGCACAGATACGCAGTATTTT
D: TRBD2
V: TRBV29-1
size: NA
J: TRBJ2-3

CDR3: CASSFGQETQYF
DNA: TGTGCCAGCAGCTTCGGTCAAGAGACCCAGTACTTC
D: NA
V: TRBV5-6
size: NA
J: TRBJ2-5

CDR3: CASSVAPSGSSYNEQFF
DNA: TGTGCCAGCAGCGTAGCCCCTAGCGGGAGCTCCTACAATGAGCAGTTCTTC
D: TRBD2
V: TRBV9
size: few
J: TRBJ2-1

CDR3: CATSSRLALEQYF
DNA: TGTGCCACCAGCAGCCGACTAGCACTGGAGCAGTACTTC
D: TRBD2
V: TRBV15
size: NA
J: TRBJ2-7

CDR3: CASSLSPNNEQFF
DNA: TGTGCCAGCAGCTTAAGCCCCAACAATGAGCAGTTCTTC
D: NA
V: TRBV7-2
size: NA
J: TRBJ2-1

CDR3: CASSADRGSYEQYF
DNA: TGTGCCAGCAGCGCCGACAGGGGGTCCTACGAGCAGTACTTC
D: TRBD1
V: TRBV27
size: once
J: TRBJ2-7

CDR3: CASRPGTEGTDTQYF
DNA: TGCGCCAGCAGACCTGGGACAGAAGGCACAGATACGCAGTATTTT
D: TRBD1
V: TRBV5-1
size: NA
J: TRBJ2-3

CDR3: CSPAKGPGANVLTF
DNA: TGCAGCCCTGCTAAGGGTCCTGGGGCCAACGTCCTGACTTTC
D: NA
V: TRBV29-1
size: NA
J: TRBJ2-6

CDR3: CASSAGLAGAKNIQYF
DNA: TGTGCCAGCAGTGCAGGACTAGCGGGAGCCAAAAACATTCAGTACTTC
D: TRBD2
V: TRBV25-1
size: few
J: TRBJ2-4

CDR3: CASSLGGRPYEQYF
DNA: TGCGCCAGCAGCTTAGGGGGTCGGCCCTACGAGCAGTACTTC
D: NA
V: TRBV5-1
size: few
J: TRBJ2-7

CDR3: CASSQATGVGTEAFF
DNA: TGCGCCAGCAGCCAGGCCACAGGGGTGGGCACTGAAGCTTTCTTT
D: TRBD1
V: TRBV4-1
size: NA
J: TRBJ1-1

CDR3: CATSSLGQGIYEQYF
DNA: TGTGCCACCAGCAGTTTGGGACAGGGGATTTACGAGCAGTACTTC
D: TRBD1
V: TRBV15
size: NA
J: TRBJ2-7

CDR3: CASSTNGRTDTQYF
DNA: TGCGCCAGCAGCACCAACGGGCGCACAGATACGCAGTATTTT
D: NA
V: TRBV5-1
size: few
J: TRBJ2-3

CDR3: CASSVDQRGETQYF
DNA: TGTGCCAGCAGCGTAGACCAGAGAGGGGAGACCCAGTACTTC
D: NA
V: TRBV9
size: few
J: TRBJ2-5